The present TCR beta chain was sequenced within a study of CD8+CD57+ T cells in acquired aplastic anemia (dated by TCRdb to the late 2010s). Describing the broader study: On average, sorted CD4+ and CD8+ cells yielded 3 to 4 ug of extracted DNA, with a range of 0.2 to 27.4 ug. Mean read counts for healthy donor samples were about 10 million for CD4+ cells and around 11 million for CD8+ cells.

The CDR3 goes from the cysteine to the phenylalanine over 16 residues. CDR3 DNA only is kept here, 48 bases in frame from base 1. Trimming removed 3 bases from V and 1 base from J, leaving 12 bases between the germline ends. Sequences ENHRY (CDR1) and SYGVKD (CDR2) are obtained from the germline V gene. Overall results and qualifications from the work: Between patients and healthy controls, no significant difference in CD8+ Simpson's diversity was found (P=0.060). Roughly 30 CD8+ CDR3 sequences were found to be shared between patients and controls, but these sequences appeared to be highly expressed in patients and within the immunodominant clones of the patients.

Profiling of TCR beta VDJ combinations and CDR3 sequences used genomic DNA as the template. TCR repertoire sequencing was run on an Illumina HiSeq 2000. Per the source publication's procedure: TRBV/TRBJ rearrangement plots, CDR3 size and DJ length profiles, and Simpson's diversity index were used to evaluate the repertoires. The most abundant DNA sequence in the deep sequencing data was defined as the immunodominant clone. CDR3 amino acid sequences were screened for sharing across subjects and were compared with published repertoires and the VDJdb database. TCRdb's own reprocessing of the public reads used fastp at Q25 and MiXCR and kept productive beta chains. Duplicate CDR3 protein sequences are folded into a single record with the most common DNA and genes. None of the V and J calls come from the authors' own analysis; TCRdb made them. Recorded for this sample are about 170,000 distinct CDR3 sequences; approximately 43% of them occurred a single time. Jointly, the top ten make up 1.1% of the sample.

The table lists this clonotype with many counts. Its antigen has not been determined. Within one base of it there is no much larger clone, and no base qualities were kept. The study deep-sequenced TCR repertoires of sorted CD4+ and CD8+ blood T cells from severe aplastic anemia patients and healthy subjects. Ficoll-Paque density gradient centrifugation was used to isolate peripheral blood mononuclear cells. Before DNA extraction, CD4+ and CD8+ T cells were sorted with FACS or magnetic beads. The material sequenced was sorted CD4+, CD8+, or CD8+CD57+ T cells (not recorded which) from PBMCs. The TCR was taken from a human donor in good health. Recombination joined TRBV10-3 with TRBJ1-4; perhaps TRBD1 is the D gene, with 5 bases matching. For the CDR3, the sequence is CAISEIAGRTNEKLFF. The bases are TGTGCCATCAGTGAAATCGCAGGGCGAACTAATGAAAAACTGTTTTTT.